The clone carrying this T cell receptor beta chain was detected only a few times. Germline V gives CDR1 LNHNV, CDR2 YYDKDF (reference sequence). This CDR3 is 15 amino acids long. With 1 base clipped from V and 1 base from J, the junction kept 2 bases outside the gene matches. Using its own MiXCR run on the 5' RACE reads, TCRdb lists one record per CDR3 protein. The sample records roughly 40,000 distinct CDR3 sequences, roughly 29% being singletons. The sample comprised memory CD4+ T cells sorted from a lymph node. Stated subset: memory CD4+ T cells, CD4+CD45RO+CD25-. This chain links TRBV15 with TRBJ2-3; 7 bases map to TRBD1. This clonotype was obtained from a female donor with breast cancer. The CDR3 loop reads CATSRGGGGTDTQYF. The CDR3 nucleotides read TGTGCCACCAGCAGAGGAGGGGGCGGCACAGATACGCAGTATTTT.